These 8 T cell receptor beta chains originate from one sample sequenced in a study of T cells in women clearing cervical HPV infection. Produced via immunoSEQ multiplex PCR; TCRdb's table is partial and in-frame only. This table lists about 39,000 clones. What was sequenced was blood buffy coat. The receptor set was obtained from a woman aged 18-70 years with a cervical HPV16 infection that either progressed to CIN3+ or cleared (not recorded which).

For this clone: The CDR3 end falls 3 residues outside the read, so it is completed with the germline J gene. The same CDR3 can be traced to other DNA sequences in this sample. The chain combines TRBV7-8 with TRBJ2-3, with D perhaps TRBD2 (6 bases). This CDR3 contains 15 residues. The germline gives CDR1 SGHVS, CDR2 FQNEAQ. V dropped 3 bases and J dropped 7 bases, with 17 bases sitting between them. The CDR3 spells CASSLSQRVANTQYF. The sequenced CDR3 bases are TGTGCCAGCAGCTTGAGTCAGCGGGTAGCGAATACG.

The CDR3 spells CASSQGPGYGYTF. The part of the CDR3 DNA that was read is TGTGCCAGCAGCCAGGGGCCCGGGTATGGC. The chain uses TRBV7-6 and TRBJ1-2, with a tentative D call TRBD1 (6 bases). The observed sequence ends 3 residues before the CDR3 terminus, with the missing tail filled in from the germline J gene. Germline V gene data show CDR1 as SGHVS and CDR2 as FNYEAQ. V lost 5 bases and J lost 5, with 12 bases in between. The CDR3 length is 13 residues.

About this clone: The read is 3 residues too short to cover the CDR3 end, so that end is filled in from the germline J gene. The rearrangement uses TRBV18 and TRBJ1-1; perhaps TRBD1 as D (6 bases). The CDR3 extends over 15 amino acids. Trimming removed 3 bases from V and 0 bases from J, with 11 bases in between. Germline assignment: CDR1 KGHSH and CDR2 LQKENI. CDR3 DNA, as far as it was read: TGTGCCAGCTCACCGGGGACAAACATGAACACTGAA. Its translation: CASSPGTNMNTE. The complete CDR3 reads CASSPGTNMNTEAFF.

To note about this clone: Read data end 3 residues before the CDR3 end; the end is taken from the germline J gene. This chain joins TRBV18 and TRBJ2-5, with 11 bases that match TRBD2. CDR3 length equals 16 residues. V lost 6 bases, J lost 0 bases, and 6 bases stayed unmatched. Germline values: CDR1 KGHSH, CDR2 LQKENI. The CDR3 bases that were read are TGTGCCAGCTCCCCGCTAGCGGGGGGCTACCAAGAGACC. Protein product: CASSPLAGGYQET. The full CDR3 is CASSPLAGGYQETQYF.

Points on this clone: The CDR3 extends 3 residues past the end of the read, so its final part is completed from the germline J gene. This rearrangement joins TRBV5-4 to TRBJ2-7; 9 nucleotides line up with TRBD1. Unmatched junction bases numbered 9, after V lost 0 bases and J lost 5 bases. Germline CDR1 reads SGHNT; CDR2 reads YYREEE (reference sequence). The CDR3 sequence is 16 residues long. CDR3 DNA (partial): TGTGCCAGCAGCTTGGCCCCGGGACAGGGTTCCCACGAG. Encoded protein: CASSLAPGQGSHE. The whole CDR3 protein reads CASSLAPGQGSHEQYF.

On this clone: The CDR3 end is not reached by the read, which stops 3 residues before it; the germline J gene fills it in. This sequence joins TRBV5-1 and TRBJ1-1; possible D gene TRBD1, 6 bases. The CDR3 length is 16 residues. The germline V gene has CDR1 SGHRS and CDR2 YFSETQ. V lost 3 bases, J lost 0 bases, and 15 bases lay in between. CDR3 protein: CASSWGTPYMNTEAFF. Incomplete CDR3 DNA: TGCGCCAGCAGCTGGGGGACACCTTACATGAACACTGAA. Using reference TRBV5-1 and TRBJ1-1 for the parts outside the CDR3, the full variable domain is KAGVTQTPRYLIKTRGQQVTLSCSPISGHRSVSWYQQTPGQGLQFLFEYFSETQRNKGNFPGRFSGRQFSNSRSEMNVSTLELGDSALYLCASSWGTPYMNTEAFFGQGTRLTVV.

Details on this clone: Read sequence stops 3 residues before the CDR3 end, and the germline J gene provides the missing end. V and J are TRBV20-1 and TRBJ2-7, with 9 bases that match TRBD1. Unmatched junction bases numbered 10, after V lost 5 bases and J lost 5 bases. Germline loops: CDR1 DFQATT, CDR2 SNEGSKA (reference sequence). The CDR3 sequence is 14 residues long. CDR3 loop: CSADGTGQLNEQYF. CDR3 DNA, as far as it was read: TGCAGTGCTGATGGGACAGGGCAATTAAACGAG.

About this clone: The read ends 3 residues shy of where the CDR3 ends; the end is completed using the germline J gene. The rearrangement links TRBV7-9 to TRBJ1-3; 7 bases agree with TRBD1. This CDR3 contains 15 residues. Germline V gives CDR1 SEHNR, CDR2 FQNEAQ (reference sequence). The J segment lost 2 bases and the V segment lost 4 bases, leaving 5 bases of the junction unmatched. The CDR3 loop is CASSSRQGAGNTIYF. The CDR3 bases that were read are TGTGCCAGCAGCTCCAGGCAGGGGGCTGGAAACACC.